A selection of T cell receptor beta chains follows, all from one sample in a study of metastatic and nonmetastatic thyroid tumors. MiXCR reprocessed the PCR reads for TCRdb. Of about 70,000 clones in the sample, 18% were seen once. Sequenced: blood. These receptors all come from a female donor with papillary thyroid cancer or a benign thyroid nodule (not recorded which). Some clones in this sample may be carry-over from other donors' samples. CDR3s include the opening cysteine and the closing phenylalanine or tryptophan. Fields, in order: clone size, J gene, V gene, CDR3 length, D gene, CDR3 DNA, CDR3 protein. A D gene is named only where the DNA matches it firmly. Rows may omit the clone size; those that give it use once, few, many or a size class.

clone_size: few; j_call: TRBJ1-2; v_call: TRBV19; cdr3_length: 16; d_call: -; cdr3_nt: TGTGCCAGTAGTACCAAAATGGGACTGTCTAACTATGGCTACACCTTC; cdr3_aa: CASSTKMGLSNYGYTF
clone_size: many; j_call: TRBJ1-6; v_call: TRBV11-2; cdr3_length: 14; d_call: TRBD1; cdr3_nt: TGTGCCAGCAGCAAGGACAGGGGGCGCGACCCCCTCCACTTT; cdr3_aa: CASSKDRGRDPLHF
clone_size: few; j_call: TRBJ2-7; v_call: TRBV27; cdr3_length: 12; d_call: -; cdr3_nt: TGTGCCAGTTTCGCCAACTCCTACGAGCAGTACTTC; cdr3_aa: CASFANSYEQYF
clone_size: medium-sized; j_call: TRBJ1-2; v_call: TRBV30; cdr3_length: 12; d_call: -; cdr3_nt: TGTGCCTGGAGTGTATTTTGGACCGGCTACACCTTC; cdr3_aa: CAWSVFWTGYTF
clone_size: -; j_call: TRBJ2-3; v_call: TRBV9; cdr3_length: 16; d_call: -; cdr3_nt: TGTGCCAGCAGCGCTTTTGGGGAACTTTACACAGATACGCAGTATTTT; cdr3_aa: CASSAFGELYTDTQYF
clone_size: few; j_call: TRBJ1-6; v_call: TRBV20-1; cdr3_length: 13; d_call: -; cdr3_nt: TGCAGTGCGGAGGGGCGGCCCAATTCACCCCTCCACTTT; cdr3_aa: CSAEGRPNSPLHF
clone_size: -; j_call: TRBJ2-2; v_call: TRBV5-1; cdr3_length: 16; d_call: TRBD2; cdr3_nt: TGCGCCAGCAGCTTGGCTGCGGGAGGAAGTGCCGGGGAGCTGTTTTTT; cdr3_aa: CASSLAAGGSAGELFF
clone_size: many; j_call: TRBJ1-5; v_call: TRBV10-3; cdr3_length: 15; d_call: -; cdr3_nt: TGTGCCATCAGTGAGGGGACGGGTTTCAATCAGCCCCAGCATTTT; cdr3_aa: CAISEGTGFNQPQHF
clone_size: many; j_call: TRBJ2-7; v_call: TRBV5-1; cdr3_length: 13; d_call: -; cdr3_nt: TGCGCCAGCAGCTTCGCGTTAGACCACGAGCAGTACTTC; cdr3_aa: CASSFALDHEQYF
clone_size: many; j_call: TRBJ2-1; v_call: TRBV7-2; cdr3_length: 17; d_call: TRBD2; cdr3_nt: TGTGCCAGCCTTTCCCAGACTAGCGGGAGCTCCTACAATGAGCAGTTCTTC; cdr3_aa: CASLSQTSGSSYNEQFF
clone_size: -; j_call: TRBJ2-2; v_call: TRBV12-3/TRBV12-4; cdr3_length: 15; d_call: -; cdr3_nt: TGTGCCAGCAGGCGGGACAACGTGAACACCGGGGAGCTGTTTTTT; cdr3_aa: CASRRDNVNTGELFF
clone_size: many; j_call: TRBJ2-3; v_call: TRBV18; cdr3_length: 16; d_call: TRBD2; cdr3_nt: TGTGCCAGCTCACCACCTAGCGGGGCCCCCACAGATACGCAGTATTTT; cdr3_aa: CASSPPSGAPTDTQYF
clone_size: -; j_call: TRBJ1-2; v_call: TRBV19; cdr3_length: 16; d_call: -; cdr3_nt: TGTGCCAGTAGTATAGAGCCAGGGGCGACTGGCTATGGCTACACCTTC; cdr3_aa: CASSIEPGATGYGYTF
clone_size: many; j_call: TRBJ1-4; v_call: TRBV4-2; cdr3_length: 16; d_call: -; cdr3_nt: TGTGCCAGCAGCCAGGCCCGGGGCGTCGCTTCTGAAAAACTGTTTTTT; cdr3_aa: CASSQARGVASEKLFF
clone_size: few; j_call: TRBJ2-3; v_call: TRBV30; cdr3_length: 14; d_call: TRBD1; cdr3_nt: TGTGCCTGGAGCACAGGGGGGCCGGTAGATACGCAGTATTTT; cdr3_aa: CAWSTGGPVDTQYF
clone_size: -; j_call: TRBJ2-7; v_call: TRBV20-1; cdr3_length: 11; d_call: -; cdr3_nt: TGCAGTGCTAGGACAACCTACGAGCAGTACTTC; cdr3_aa: CSARTTYEQYF
clone_size: -; j_call: TRBJ2-7; v_call: TRBV14; cdr3_length: 15; d_call: -; cdr3_nt: TGTGCCAGCAATCCGACCGGGTCCCAGCGCTACGAGCAGTACTTC; cdr3_aa: CASNPTGSQRYEQYF
clone_size: -; j_call: TRBJ1-6; v_call: TRBV5-1; cdr3_length: 15; d_call: -; cdr3_nt: TGCGCCAGCAGCCCGGACCTTCCCTTCAATTCACCCCTCCACTTT; cdr3_aa: CASSPDLPFNSPLHF
clone_size: many; j_call: TRBJ1-2; v_call: TRBV4-1; cdr3_length: 14; d_call: -; cdr3_nt: TGCGCCAGCAGCCAAGCACAAGCTAACTATGGCTACACCTTC; cdr3_aa: CASSQAQANYGYTF
clone_size: -; j_call: TRBJ1-1; v_call: TRBV19; cdr3_length: 14; d_call: -; cdr3_nt: TGTGCCAGTACCCTAGGTTGGGTAAACACTGAAGCTTTCTTT; cdr3_aa: CASTLGWVNTEAFF
clone_size: -; j_call: TRBJ2-1; v_call: TRBV7-3; cdr3_length: 17; d_call: TRBD1; cdr3_nt: TGTGCCAGCAGCCGGGACAGACCAGGAGTCCCTGGGGGTGAGCAGTTCTTC; cdr3_aa: CASSRDRPGVPGGEQFF
clone_size: many; j_call: TRBJ1-5; v_call: TRBV27; cdr3_length: 15; d_call: -; cdr3_nt: TGTGCCAGCAGTCGCTCAGGGTTCAGCAATCAGCCCCAGCATTTT; cdr3_aa: CASSRSGFSNQPQHF
clone_size: -; j_call: TRBJ1-3; v_call: TRBV7-8; cdr3_length: 15; d_call: TRBD1; cdr3_nt: TGTGCCAGCAGGGCCGGGACAGCGACTGGAAACACCATATATTTT; cdr3_aa: CASRAGTATGNTIYF
clone_size: many; j_call: TRBJ2-3; v_call: TRBV10-1; cdr3_length: 14; d_call: -; cdr3_nt: TGCGCCAGCAGTGTTGGCGGGAGCACAGATACGCAGTATTTT; cdr3_aa: CASSVGGSTDTQYF
clone_size: many; j_call: TRBJ2-1; v_call: TRBV12-3/TRBV12-4; cdr3_length: 15; d_call: -; cdr3_nt: TGTGCCAGCAGTCTAGGGGACTTCTCCTACAATGAGCAGTTCTTC; cdr3_aa: CASSLGDFSYNEQFF